The next 25 T cell receptor beta chains were all read from a single sample in a study of early T cells in non-severe SARS-CoV-2 infection. A single record per CDR3 protein comes from TCRdb applying MiXCR to the 5' RACE reads. The data show about 110,000 distinct CDR3 sequences, with around an eighth seen just once and around 3.7% held by the top ten. Sequenced here: whole blood, sampled at baseline. These receptors were collected from an adult who was a healthcare worker with PCR-confirmed SARS-CoV-2 infection or an uninfected control (not recorded which).

This clonotype appeared many times. The chain is built from TRBV5-1 and TRBJ2-7; no clear D. The length of the CDR3 is 13 residues. Trimming shortened V by 4 bases and J by 7 bases, and 15 bases separated the two germline ends. Germline CDR1 is SGHRS and CDR2 is YFSETQ. The CDR3 region has the DNA TGCGCCAGCAGCCCCCCACGCGCCGGGGAGCAGTACTTC. It translates to CASSPPRAGEQYF.

This chain links TRBV11-1 with TRBJ2-2; D ambiguous. The V gene's germline CDR1 is SGHAT and CDR2 FQDESV (reference sequence). There are 14 residues in the CDR3. Trimming took 6 bases from V and 0 from J, leaving 8 bases between them. CDR3 region: CASRPGPNTGELFF. DNA of the CDR3: TGTGCCAGCAGGCCTGGACCGAACACCGGGGAGCTGTTTTTT.

This chain joins TRBV7-9 and TRBJ1-1; 8 positions agree with TRBD1. V lost 4 bases to trimming and J lost 1 base; unmatched junction nucleotides: 8. Germline V gene data show CDR1 as SEHNR and CDR2 as FQNEAQ (reference sequence). The CDR3 covers 16 residues. CDR3 DNA: TGTGCCAGCAGCTCCTCCGGGACAGGCCGGAACACTGAAGCTTTCTTT. Its translation is CASSSSGTGRNTEAFF.

The V and J genes are TRBV7-9 and TRBJ2-5; a weak D match, TRBD2 (5 bases). V lost 5 bases and J 2 bases, leaving 15 bases between the germline ends. The CDR3 sequence is 15 residues long. Germline loops: CDR1 SEHNR, CDR2 FQNEAQ (reference sequence). The CDR3 is CASSPRGIQQETQYF. The CDR3 nucleotides read TGTGCCAGCAGCCCGCGAGGGATCCAACAAGAGACCCAGTACTTC.

This clonotype showed up just a few times. The J gene is TRBJ1-2, the V gene TRBV7-2; D uncertain. This CDR3 comprises 14 residues. Germline assignment: CDR1 SGHTA and CDR2 FQGNSA. With 0 bases removed from V and 12 bases from J, the gap between germline ends came to 17 bases. The CDR3 loop is CASSLAEGAGVHTF. The CDR3 DNA reads TGTGCCAGCAGCTTAGCCGAAGGTGCCGGGGTCCACACCTTC.

This clonotype was seen more than once but under ten times. The rearrangement joins TRBV9 to TRBJ2-1; D remains unclear. Trimming shortened V by 0 bases and J by 0 bases, and 13 bases separated the two germline ends. CDR1 SGDLS and CDR2 YYNGEE come from the germline V gene. This CDR3 contains 17 residues. CDR3 in DNA: TGTGCCAGCAGCGTAGAATACAGTGGAATCTCCTACAATGAGCAGTTCTTC. This codes for CASSVEYSGISYNEQFF.

This clonotype was seen repeatedly, ten times or more. The gene calls are TRBV28 and TRBJ2-7; D not certain. Trimming removed 2 bases at V and 3 bases at J, with 5 bases between. This CDR3 is built from 12 residues. Germline loops: CDR1 MDHEN, CDR2 SYDVKM. CDR3 bases: TGTGCCAGCAGTTTACTGGGCTACGAGCAGTACTTC. It translates to CASSLLGYEQYF.

In its sample, this clonotype was seen a few times. V usage is TRBV13 and J usage is TRBJ2-7; D gene uncertain. This CDR3 has 15 residues. Germline loops: CDR1 PRHDT, CDR2 FYEKMQ (reference sequence). V shed 5 bases and J shed 4 bases, with 18 bases lying between them. The CDR3 DNA is TGTGCCAGCAGCCGGTCGGACGCGTTCAAATACGAGCAGTACTTC. Amino acid sequence: CASSRSDAFKYEQYF.

This chain links TRBV6-5 with TRBJ1-1, with unresolved D. The CDR3 contains 17 residues. Deletions cut 5 bases from V and 0 bases from J, with 19 bases between. Per germline, CDR1 MNHEY and CDR2 SVGAGI. The CDR3 DNA sequence: TGTGCCAGCAGTATCCCTTCAGGAGAAGGCATGAACACTGAAGCTTTCTTT. Protein: CASSIPSGEGMNTEAFF.

This clonotype was picked up a small number of times. The DNA for the CDR3 is TGTGCCAGCAGTTCCAACCGGGACGGCGGGGAAAAACTGTTTTTT. Its translation is CASSSNRDGGEKLFF. J is TRBJ1-4 and V is TRBV28, with D possibly matching TRBD1 (5 bases). CDR1 is MDHEN, CDR2 SYDVKM, per germline. V was cut by 4 bases and J by 8 bases, with 17 bases left in between. This CDR3 contains 15 residues.

This clonotype has at least ten counts. The chain uses TRBV20-1 and TRBJ1-2; tentatively, D is TRBD1 (6 bases). V lost 6 bases and J lost 8, with 22 bases in between. Germline-derived CDR1 and CDR2 are DFQATT and SNEGSKA (reference sequence). This CDR3 is built from 14 residues. For the CDR3, the DNA is TGCAGTGCAGACCCGGGGGGCGCGGTAAAAGGCTACACCTTC. Protein: CSADPGGAVKGYTF.

This clonotype has just a few counts. The J gene is TRBJ2-2, the V gene TRBV27, with 8 bases fitting TRBD1. V shed 6 bases and J 3 bases; nucleotides not matched to a gene: 3. CDR1 is MNHEY, CDR2 SMNVEV, per germline (reference sequence). CDR3 length equals 14 residues. CDR3 sequence (DNA): TGTGCCAGCAGGCAGGGGGCGTACACCGGGGAGCTGTTTTTT. Protein: CASRQGAYTGELFF.

There are a few counts of this clonotype. CDR3 bases: TGCGCCAGCAGCACGACTAGCGGGACATTGTACAATGAGCAGTTCTTC. It yields the protein CASSTTSGTLYNEQFF. J is TRBJ2-1 and V is TRBV5-1; 11 nucleotides match TRBD2. Germline lookup yields CDR1 SGHRS and CDR2 YFSETQ. The CDR3 is 16 residues long. V shed 4 bases, J shed 4 bases, and the junction held 7 bases outside the gene matches.

This clonotype has at least ten counts. The chain couples TRBV12-3 or TRBV12-4 to TRBJ2-3; 12 nucleotides match TRBD2. The CDR3 is 16 residues long. J gave up 4 bases and V 7 bases, and 9 bases lay outside the gene matches. The CDR3 spells CASIYLAGGIADTQYF. In DNA form, the CDR3 reads TGTGCCAGCATATACCTAGCGGGGGGGATCGCAGATACGCAGTATTTT.

This clonotype was seen a handful of times. The V and J genes are TRBV20-1 and TRBJ1-4; 7 bases align to TRBD1. The CDR3 contains 15 residues. Per germline, CDR1 DFQATT and CDR2 SNEGSKA (reference sequence). J lost 0 bases, V lost 6 bases, and 7 bases had no gene match. This CDR3 is CSARDSSATNEKLFF. In DNA, the CDR3 is TGCAGTGCCCGGGACAGCTCTGCAACTAATGAAAAACTGTTTTTT.

Ten or more counts support this clonotype. The chain uses TRBV6-1 and TRBJ2-1; possibly TRBD2 for D (7 bases). The V and J ends lost 7 bases and 0 bases respectively, with 10 bases between them. The CDR3 sequence is 14 residues long. CDR1 and CDR2 from the germline V gene are MNHNS and SASEGT. CDR3 loop: CASKGEGSYNEQFF. The CDR3 DNA reads TGTGCCAGCAAGGGGGAGGGCTCCTACAATGAGCAGTTCTTC.

This clonotype turned up a few times. The CDR3 loop reads CASSLTPTTSGSKRADTQYF. The CDR3 nucleotides are TGCGCCAGCAGCCTGACCCCTACTACTAGCGGGAGCAAGAGAGCAGATACGCAGTATTTT. The V gene is TRBV4-1, the J gene TRBJ2-3, with 11 bases lining up with TRBD2. The CDR3 is 20 amino acids. With V trimmed by 4 bases and J by 4 bases, 19 bases remained unmatched. CDR1 is MGHRA, CDR2 YSYEKL, per germline.

The CDR3 nucleotides are TGTGCCAGCAGCCATGTCGACTCGATCTTAATGAATGAGCAGTTCTTC. This encodes CASSHVDSILMNEQFF. The chain recombines TRBV3-1 with TRBJ2-1; D gene uncertain. The CDR3 length is 16 residues. The ends were cut back, 3 bases at V and 7 bases at J, with 19 bases in the middle. Germline CDR1 reads LGHDT; CDR2 reads YNNKEL (reference sequence).

The CDR3 is CASSLALSYEQFF. CDR3 coding DNA: TGTGCCAGCAGCTTAGCGTTAAGTTATGAGCAGTTCTTC. The V gene is TRBV7-6, the J gene TRBJ2-1; D remains ambiguous. V was clipped by 0 bases and J by 8 bases, with 8 bases between them. Per germline, CDR1 SGHVS and CDR2 FNYEAQ. CDR3 length: 13 residues.

The chain combines TRBV28 with TRBJ1-5; 8 bases are a match to TRBD1. The CDR3 loop spans 12 amino acids. Germline loops: CDR1 MDHEN, CDR2 SYDVKM. Trimming removed 10 bases from V and 7 bases from J; junction bases left unmatched: 6. The CDR3 coding sequence is TGTGCCATCGCGACAGGGGCACAGCCCCAGCATTTT. Protein: CAIATGAQPQHF.

This clonotype has more than one count but fewer than ten. Here the CDR3 DNA reads TGTGCCAGCAGTTTCCCTCAGGGGAGCTCCTACGAGCAGTACTTC. Translation: CASSFPQGSSYEQYF. The J gene is TRBJ2-7, the V gene TRBV28, with D possibly matching TRBD1 (6 bases). The CDR3 loop spans 15 amino acids. Trimming shortened V by 3 bases and J by 0 bases, and 12 bases separated the two germline ends. Looked up from germline, CDR1 is MDHEN and CDR2 is SYDVKM. Using reference TRBV28 and TRBJ2-7 for the parts outside the CDR3, the full variable domain is DVKVTQSSRYLVKRTGEKVFLECVQDMDHENMFWYRQDPGLGLRLIYFSYDVKMKEKGDIPEGYSVSREKKERFSLILESASTNQTSMYLCASSFPQGSSYEQYFGPGTRLTVT.

This clonotype appeared a few times. The chain carries TRBV7-3 and TRBJ1-3; D unresolved. V lost 1 base and J lost 3, with 19 bases in between. The CDR3 totals 18 residues. Germline CDR1 SGHTA, CDR2 FQGTGA. The CDR3 nucleotides are TGTGCCAGCAGCTTAATAGGAGGAGGCCCTTCCCTTGGAAACACCATATATTTT. Protein sequence: CASSLIGGGPSLGNTIYF.

This chain joins TRBV6-1 and TRBJ1-1; D not resolved. Per the germline V gene, CDR1 is MNHNS and CDR2 is SASEGT. CDR3 length: 14 amino acids. The germline V and J ends were trimmed by 0 bases and 0 bases, with 5 bases remaining between them. The CDR3 loop is CASSEAGVNTEAFF. CDR3 DNA sequence: TGTGCCAGCAGTGAAGCCGGGGTGAACACTGAAGCTTTCTTT.

This rearrangement joins TRBV27 to TRBJ2-2; 8 bases are a match to TRBD1. The CDR3 consists of 17 residues. The trim removed 5 bases at V and 4 bases at J, leaving 12 bases unmatched. Germline V gene lookup returns CDR1 MNHEY and CDR2 SMNVEV (reference sequence). The DNA of the CDR3 is TGTGCCAGCAGTCCATCCAACAGGGGGTTATCCACCGGGGAGCTGTTTTTT. This translates into CASSPSNRGLSTGELFF.

The table lists this clonotype with a few counts. This chain uses TRBV18 with TRBJ2-7, with 11 bases lining up with TRBD1. CDR1 KGHSH and CDR2 LQKENI come from the germline V gene. The CDR3 has 15 amino acids. With V trimmed by 3 bases and J by 3 bases, 4 bases remained unmatched. As DNA, the CDR3 is TGTGCCAGCTCACCGGGACAGGGGGTCAACTACGAGCAGTACTTC. It yields the protein CASSPGQGVNYEQYF.